The entry that follows covers one T cell receptor (beta chain) sequence. Its antigen is undetermined. Primers: 60 Vbeta forward and 13 Jbeta reverse. The protocol was immunoSEQ multiplex PCR, while the TCRdb copy is restricted to in-frame clones and leaves out a portion. The sample has around 170,000 clones, 75% to 85% seen once; the top ten hold roughly 0.8%. V lost 4 bases to trimming and J lost 15 bases, with 10 bases between them. Per the germline V gene, CDR1 is MNHNS and CDR2 is SASEGT. The CDR3 sequence is 10 residues long. This specimen comes from a study of cytomegalovirus exposure and HLA in healthy donors. Broader study findings: In a later analysis, productive TCRs from donors in an Asian-associated ancestry cluster reportedly carried fewer N-insertions than the cohort mean.

The clonotype was recovered from a woman aged 18-29 years in good health and CMV-seronegative. The genes are TRBV6-1 and TRBJ2-1; D gene unclear. The sequencing sample was made of PBMCs. The CDR3, as DNA: TGTGCCAGCAGTGGACTGAAGTCGTTCTTC. Encoded protein: CASSGLKSFF.